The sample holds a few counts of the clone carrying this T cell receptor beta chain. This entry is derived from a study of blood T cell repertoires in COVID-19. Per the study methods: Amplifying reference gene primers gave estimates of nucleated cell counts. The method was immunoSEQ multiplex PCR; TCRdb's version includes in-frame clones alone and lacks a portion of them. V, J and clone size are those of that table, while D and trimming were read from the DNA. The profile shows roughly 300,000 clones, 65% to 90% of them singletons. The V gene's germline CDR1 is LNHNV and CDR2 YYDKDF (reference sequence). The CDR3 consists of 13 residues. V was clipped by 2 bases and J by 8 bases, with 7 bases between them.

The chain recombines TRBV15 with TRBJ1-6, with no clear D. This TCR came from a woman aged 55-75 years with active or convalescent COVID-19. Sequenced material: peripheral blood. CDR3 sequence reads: CATSRLADSPLHF. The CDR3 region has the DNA TGTGCCACCAGCAGATTGGCCGATTCACCCCTCCACTTT.